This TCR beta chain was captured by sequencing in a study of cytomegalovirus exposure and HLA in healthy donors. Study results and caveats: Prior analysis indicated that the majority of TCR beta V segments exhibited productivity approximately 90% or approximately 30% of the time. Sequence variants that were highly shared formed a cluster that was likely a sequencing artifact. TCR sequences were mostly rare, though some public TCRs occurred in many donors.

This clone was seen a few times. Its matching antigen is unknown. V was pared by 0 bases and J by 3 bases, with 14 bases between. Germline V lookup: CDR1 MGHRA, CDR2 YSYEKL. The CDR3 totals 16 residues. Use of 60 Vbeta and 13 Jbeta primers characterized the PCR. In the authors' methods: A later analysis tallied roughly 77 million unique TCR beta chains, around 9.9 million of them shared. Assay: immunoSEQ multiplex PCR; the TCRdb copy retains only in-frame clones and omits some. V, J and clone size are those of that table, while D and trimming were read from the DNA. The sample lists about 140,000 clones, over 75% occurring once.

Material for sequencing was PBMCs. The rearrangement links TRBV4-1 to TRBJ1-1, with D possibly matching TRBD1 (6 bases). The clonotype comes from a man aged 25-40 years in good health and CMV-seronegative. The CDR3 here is CASSQEGAGADTEAFF. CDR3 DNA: TGCGCCAGCAGCCAAGAAGGAGCAGGGGCGGACACTGAAGCTTTCTTT.